Listed here are 23 T cell receptor beta chains from one sample, sequenced in a study of blood T cells in healthy people across ages. Using a J-beta primer mix together with a sample-barcoded 5' primer, a second PCR was run for roughly 6 to 12 cycles. Each CDR3 protein gets one entry after TCRdb re-called the 5' RACE reads with MiXCR. The table records some 1.5 million distinct CDR3 sequences, less than 45% of them present only once. Sequenced input: blood. The receptors were sampled from a woman younger than 35 in good health.

The chain uses TRBV4-3 and TRBJ2-7; tentatively, D is TRBD1 (5 bases). The CDR3 is made up of 15 amino acids. The germline V and J ends were trimmed by 0 bases and 2 bases, with 11 bases remaining between them. Per germline, CDR1 LGHNA and CDR2 YSLEER. In DNA, the CDR3 is TGCGCCAGCAGCCAAGATCACAGGAGACCCTACGAGCAGTACTTC. This gives the protein CASSQDHRRPYEQYF.

The table lists this clonotype with a few counts. The rearrangement uses TRBV4-1 and TRBJ1-2; D may be TRBD1 (6 bases). This CDR3 region has 14 residues. Trimming removed 0 bases at V and 3 bases at J, with 8 bases between. From germline, CDR1 is MGHRA and CDR2 YSYEKL. The CDR3 DNA reads as TGCGCCAGCAGCCAAGAACAGGGTGACTATGGCTACACCTTC. It codes for CASSQEQGDYGYTF.

This clonotype was recorded only once. V gene TRBV11-1 combines with J gene TRBJ2-1; TRBD1 aligns across 8 bases. The CDR3 extends over 14 amino acids. Germline V CDR1 and CDR2: SGHAT, FQDESV (reference sequence). V shed 5 bases and J 9 bases; nucleotides not matched to a gene: 9. The CDR3 here is CASSRRQGLGEQFF. Written as DNA, the CDR3 is TGTGCCAGCAGCCGCCGACAGGGGTTAGGTGAGCAGTTCTTC.

The chain's CDR3 is CSVQGPNYNEQFF. CDR3 DNA: TGCAGCGTACAGGGGCCCAACTACAATGAGCAGTTCTTC. The rearrangement joins TRBV29-1 to TRBJ2-1, with 7 bases lining up with TRBD1. The CDR3 totals 13 residues. Losses at the gene ends were 6 bases for V and 3 bases for J; bases not matched to a gene: 5. CDR1 SQVTM and CDR2 ANQGSEA come from the germline V gene.

As concerns this clonotype: Germline and junction disagree at one end, which may indicate a read error. The chain links TRBV4-3 to TRBJ2-5, with D perhaps given as TRBD1 or TRBD2 (5 bases each). Germline assignment: CDR1 LGHNA and CDR2 YSLEER. This CDR3 has 15 amino acids. The CDR3 sequence: CASSRKRSGQGTQYF. The CDR3, as DNA: TGCGCCAGCAGCCGGAAGAGGAGCGGACAAGGGACCCAGTACTTC.

This clonotype turned up a few times. This chain connects TRBV2 to TRBJ1-2; a weak D match, TRBD1 (5 bases). In germline, CDR1 is SNHLY, CDR2 FYNNEI. CDR3 length: 12 amino acids. The CDR3 here is CASGPPNYGYTF. Written as DNA, the CDR3 is TGTGCTTCGGGGCCCCCTAACTATGGCTACACCTTC.

This clonotype has a handful of counts. The chain combines TRBV7-9 with TRBJ2-1, with D perhaps matching TRBD1 (6 bases). V was trimmed by 2 bases and J by 0 bases, leaving 11 bases between them. The germline gives CDR1 SEHNR, CDR2 FQNEAQ (reference sequence). The CDR3 spans 16 residues. This chain's CDR3 is CASSLLGASSYNEQFF. The DNA for the CDR3 is TGTGCCAGCAGCTTATTGGGGGCTAGCTCCTACAATGAGCAGTTCTTC. Filled out from reference TRBV7-9 and TRBJ2-1, the complete variable domain reads DTGVSQNPRHKITKRGQNVTFRCDPISEHNRLYWYRQTLGQGPEFLTYFQNEAQLEKSRLLSDRFSAERPKGSFSTLEIQRTEQGDSAMYLCASSLLGASSYNEQFFGPGTRLTVL.

This rearrangement joins TRBV7-7 to TRBJ1-6; D gene ambiguous. The CDR3 has 14 amino acids. Germline-derived CDR1 and CDR2 are SSHAT and FNYEAQ (reference sequence). V gave up 5 bases and J gave up 7 bases, with 12 bases separating them. In DNA, the CDR3 is TGTGCCAGCAGCCCCCCGGACCAAAATTCACCCCTCCACTTT. Protein product: CASSPPDQNSPLHF.

The rearrangement links TRBV6-5 to TRBJ2-1; D tentatively reads TRBD1 or TRBD2 (5 bases each). The germline V gene has CDR1 MNHEY and CDR2 SVGAGI. The CDR3 is 13 residues long. The germline V and J ends were trimmed by 0 bases and 10 bases, with 10 bases remaining between them. The CDR3 here is CASSYSWGKEQFF. CDR3 DNA: TGTGCCAGCAGTTACTCGTGGGGGAAAGAGCAGTTCTTC.

Concerning this clonotype itself: At one end, the junction sequence differs from germline, possibly due to a read error. The rearrangement uses TRBV20-1 and TRBJ2-7, with TRBD2 as a possible D gene (6 bases). Per the germline V gene, CDR1 is DFQATT and CDR2 is SNEGSKA (reference sequence). The CDR3 is made up of 12 amino acids. The CDR3: CGAPGLSYEQYF. CDR3 in DNA: TGCGGTGCCCCGGGACTCTCCTACGAGCAGTACTTC.

The chain carries TRBV20-1 and TRBJ2-5; TRBD2 matches 8 bases. Judging by the DNA end, TRBJ2-7 fits better; the J call may be wrong. Germline CDR1 reads DFQATT; CDR2 reads SNEGSKA (reference sequence). There are 14 residues in the CDR3. DNA of the CDR3: TGCAGTGCTAGAAGCCTAGCGGGTGTCAACGAGCAGTACTTC. Its translation: CSARSLAGVNEQYF.

Only a few counts were recorded for this clonotype. The rearrangement joins TRBV10-3 to TRBJ2-3; a possible D gene is TRBD1 (5 bases). Between the trimmed V and J ends, which lost 11 bases and 4 bases, there was a span of 16 bases. This CDR3 region has 13 residues. Germline loops: CDR1 ENHRY, CDR2 SYGVKD. The CDR3 region is CAVQGEFADTQYF. The DNA for the CDR3 is TGTGCCGTTCAGGGCGAGTTCGCAGATACGCAGTATTTT.

The chain employs TRBV6-2 or TRBV6-3 and TRBJ2-1, with D perhaps being TRBD1 or TRBD2 (5 bases each). Germline-derived CDR1 and CDR2 are MNHEY and SVGEGT. The CDR3 extends over 16 amino acids. V was shortened by 7 bases and J by 0 bases, with 16 bases between the two germline ends. CDR3: CASTRGVGSSYNEQFF. In DNA, the CDR3 is TGTGCCAGCACTCGGGGCGTCGGAAGCTCCTACAATGAGCAGTTCTTC.

This clonotype has more than one count but fewer than ten. V gene TRBV7-2 combines with J gene TRBJ2-7, with 7 positions matching TRBD2. Germline V CDR1 and CDR2: SGHTA, FQGNSA. The length of the CDR3 is 17 residues. The J segment lost 0 bases and the V segment lost 3 bases, leaving 11 bases of the junction unmatched. Here the CDR3 reads CASSFGYRGVSSYEQYF. The CDR3 DNA is TGTGCCAGCAGCTTCGGATATCGGGGGGTCAGCTCCTACGAGCAGTACTTC.

This rearrangement joins TRBV20-1 to TRBJ2-7; 7 nucleotides agree with TRBD1. V trimming: 0 bases; J trimming: 4 bases; junction bases outside the gene matches: 3. The germline gives CDR1 DFQATT, CDR2 SNEGSKA (reference sequence). The CDR3 is 13 amino acids. The CDR3 nucleotides are TGCAGTGCTAGAGAAGAGGGGGCGTACGAGCAGTACTTC. Its translation is CSAREEGAYEQYF.

V is TRBV2 and J is TRBJ1-2; 8 positions match TRBD1. This CDR3 spans 13 amino acids. Trimming took 9 bases from V and 8 from J; bases not matched to a gene: 11. Germline CDR1 reads SNHLY; CDR2 reads FYNNEI. The CDR3 protein is CARRQGRGYGYTF. The CDR3 nucleotides are TGTGCCAGAAGACAGGGGAGAGGATACGGCTACACCTTC.

This clonotype was seen a handful of times. A much larger clone differs from this one at a single base, so this may be a read error. The chain couples TRBV4-3 to TRBJ2-1; either TRBD1 or TRBD2 may supply D (5 bases each). The J call may be in error: the DNA end matches TRBJ2-7 better. The CDR3 spans 15 residues. From germline, CDR1 is LGHNA and CDR2 YSLEER. The CDR3: CASSPDGADYNEQYF. DNA of the CDR3: TGCGCCAGCAGCCCGGATGGGGCCGACTACAATGAGCAGTACTTC.

The chain recombines TRBV4-3 with TRBJ2-3; 12 bases fit TRBD2. V lost 2 bases, J lost 0 bases, and 3 bases stayed unmatched. The CDR3 loop spans 17 amino acids. Germline values: CDR1 LGHNA, CDR2 YSLEER. CDR3 nucleotide sequence: TGCGCCAGCAGCCAACTAGCGGGGGGGGCTAGCACAGATACGCAGTATTTT. Amino acids: CASSQLAGGASTDTQYF.

This chain connects TRBV6-2 or TRBV6-3 to TRBJ2-2, with D unresolved. There are 12 residues in the CDR3. Trimming cost V 7 bases and J 5 bases, with 8 bases left between them. Germline CDR1 MNHEY, CDR2 SVGEGT. CDR3 sequence reads: CASKEYTGELFF. As DNA, the CDR3 is TGTGCCAGCAAAGAATATACCGGGGAGCTGTTTTTT.

The genes are TRBV12-3 or TRBV12-4 and TRBJ2-4; 11 nucleotides line up with TRBD2. The CDR3 extends over 16 amino acids. After removal of 2 bases from V and 2 bases from J, the junction contained 2 bases not matched to a gene. CDR3 loop: CASSLTSGGTKNIQYF. The CDR3 coding sequence is TGTGCCAGCAGTTTAACTAGCGGGGGAACCAAAAACATTCAGTACTTC.

In its sample, this clonotype was seen many times. The chain couples TRBV20-1 to TRBJ2-7; 12 nucleotides agree with TRBD2. CDR3 length equals 13 residues. Germline CDR1 is DFQATT and CDR2 is SNEGSKA (reference sequence). V was pared by 5 bases and J by 3 bases, with 2 bases of the junction left unmatched. This CDR3 reads CSARTSGDYEQYF. DNA for the CDR3: TGCAGTGCTCGGACTAGCGGGGACTACGAGCAGTACTTC.

J is TRBJ1-6 and V is TRBV7-6; D is possibly TRBD1 (5 bases). Germline values: CDR1 SGHVS, CDR2 FNYEAQ. V lost 4 bases to trimming and J lost 7 bases, with 14 bases between them. The CDR3 runs to 15 residues. CDR3 protein: CASSYDSLENSPLHF. In DNA form, the CDR3 reads TGTGCCAGCAGCTACGACAGCTTGGAGAATTCACCCCTCCACTTT. Full variable domain (missing parts from reference TRBV7-6 and TRBJ1-6): GAGVSQSPRYKVTKRGQDVALRCDPISGHVSLYWYRQALGQGPEFLTYFNYEAQQDKSGLPNDRFSAERPEGSISTLTIQRTEQRDSAMYRCASSYDSLENSPLHFGNGTRLTVT.

The V and J genes are TRBV20-1 and TRBJ2-3, with 14 bases lining up with TRBD2. The trim removed 6 bases at V and 5 bases at J, leaving 4 bases unmatched. This CDR3 contains 14 residues. The germline CDR1 and CDR2 sequences are DFQATT and SNEGSKA (reference sequence). As DNA, the CDR3 is TGCAGTGCCAGGACTAGCGGGGGGATAGATACGCAGTATTTT. The encoded protein is CSARTSGGIDTQYF.